This T cell receptor (beta chain) stems from a study of CD8+ T cells in alopecia areata. The overall study: Treated individuals took tofacitinib by mouth, 5 to 10 mg twice daily.

Treatment defined: oral pan-JAK inhibitor, 5-10 mg twice daily. Reverse transcribed after extraction, RNA yielded cDNA as the sequencing template. Assay used: immunoSEQ multiplex PCR; TCRdb lists only in-frame clones, some missing. The repertoire holds 110,000 to 150,000 clones, with about 56% as singletons. Trimming removed 7 bases at V and 8 bases at J, with 24 bases between. The CDR3 is 15 amino acids. Germline V lookup: CDR1 SGDLS, CDR2 YYNGEE. The clonotype was recovered from a human donor with alopecia areata. The sequences come from CD8+ T cells sorted from blood, collected at week 4, from a patient treated with tofacitinib. This chain joins TRBV9 and TRBJ1-2; D uncertain. The CDR3 region is CASHHMDGPFGGYTF. CDR3 DNA: TGTGCCAGCCATCATATGGACGGACCCTTTGGGGGCTACACCTTC.